The T cell receptor (beta chain) described here comes from a study of PD-L1 blockade in urothelial cancer. Whole-study context: Median T cell yield from blood was over 130,000.

Pretreatment and on-treatment blood mononuclear cell samples were taken, totaling between 1 and 8 time points per patient. V trimming: 5 bases; J trimming: 6 bases; junction bases outside the gene matches: 7. The CDR3 sequence is 13 residues long. Looked up from germline, CDR1 is GTSNPN and CDR2 is SVGIG (reference sequence). Repertoires were generated with immunoSEQ multiplex PCR, while TCRdb's copy carries only in-frame clones and drops some. Of 55,000 to 70,000 clones listed, about 86% are singletons. The sequences come from PBMCs, collected around atezolizumab (anti-PD-L1) treatment. V gene TRBV30 combines with J gene TRBJ1-5, with 7 bases that match TRBD1. The sequence derives from a man in his fifties with urothelial cancer. The CDR3 nucleotides are TGTGCCTGGGACGCCAAGGGGGCTCAGCCCCAGCATTTT. Translation: CAWDAKGAQPQHF.